The next 3 T cell receptor beta chains were all read from a single sample in a study of cytomegalovirus exposure and HLA in healthy donors. The method was immunoSEQ multiplex PCR; TCRdb's version includes in-frame clones alone and lacks a portion of them. The data show about 73,000 clones, 85% to 90% seen once. Input material: PBMCs. Receptors were obtained from a woman between 18 and 30 years old in good health and CMV-seropositive.

The chain carries TRBV5-6 and TRBJ2-3, with 7 bases identical to TRBD2. V was clipped by 7 bases and J by 0 bases; unmatched bases: 5. Looked up from germline, CDR1 is SGHDT and CDR2 is YYEEEE. CDR3 length equals 14 residues. CDR3 loop: CASSSGTSTDTQYF. Written as DNA, the CDR3 is TGTGCCAGCTCGAGCGGGACTAGCACAGATACGCAGTATTTT.

The V call is TRBV7-9, the J call TRBJ2-2; 7 bases agree with TRBD2. The CDR3 totals 17 residues. Unmatched junction bases numbered 15, after V lost 6 bases and J lost 5 bases. Germline loops: CDR1 SEHNR, CDR2 FQNEAQ (reference sequence). The CDR3 DNA sequence: TGTGCCAGCAGGTTGGGGTTTCGGGAGGAGATAACCGGGGAGCTGTTTTTT. It yields the protein CASRLGFREEITGELFF.

The chain carries TRBV9 and TRBJ2-2; the match to TRBD2 covers 7 bases. Trimming removed 3 bases from V and 2 bases from J; junction bases left unmatched: 4. Germline V CDR1 and CDR2: SGDLS, YYNGEE. This CDR3 is 15 amino acids long. In DNA form, the CDR3 reads TGTGCCAGCAGCGAGAGCGGGGCAAACACCGGGGAGCTGTTTTTT. This translates into CASSESGANTGELFF.